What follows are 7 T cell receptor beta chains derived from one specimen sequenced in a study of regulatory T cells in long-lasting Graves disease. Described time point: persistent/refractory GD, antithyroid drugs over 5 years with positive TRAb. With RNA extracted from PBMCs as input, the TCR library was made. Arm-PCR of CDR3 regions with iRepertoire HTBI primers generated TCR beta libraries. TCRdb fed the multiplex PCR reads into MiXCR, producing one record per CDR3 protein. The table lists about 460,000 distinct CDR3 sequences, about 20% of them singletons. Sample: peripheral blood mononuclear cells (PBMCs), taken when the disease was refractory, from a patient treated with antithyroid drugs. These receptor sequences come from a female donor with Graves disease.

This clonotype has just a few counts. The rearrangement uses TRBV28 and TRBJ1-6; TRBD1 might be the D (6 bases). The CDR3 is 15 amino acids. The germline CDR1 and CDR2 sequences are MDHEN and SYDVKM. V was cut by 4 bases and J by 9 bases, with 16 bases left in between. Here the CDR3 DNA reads TGTGCCAGCAGTTCCGGGTCAGGGGTCGGTTCACCCCTCCACTTT. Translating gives CASSSGSGVGSPLHF. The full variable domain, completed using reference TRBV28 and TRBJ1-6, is DVKVTQSSRYLVKRTGEKVFLECVQDMDHENMFWYRQDPGLGLRLIYFSYDVKMKEKGDIPEGYSVSREKKERFSLILESASTNQTSMYLCASSSGSGVGSPLHFGNGTRLTVT.

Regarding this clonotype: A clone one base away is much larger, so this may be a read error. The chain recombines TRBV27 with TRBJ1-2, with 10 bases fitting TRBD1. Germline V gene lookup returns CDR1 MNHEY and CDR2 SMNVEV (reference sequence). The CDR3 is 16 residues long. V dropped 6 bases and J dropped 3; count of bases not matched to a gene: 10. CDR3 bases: TGTGCCAGCAGCTCATCATGGACAGGGGGGGACTATGGCTACACCTTC. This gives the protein CASSSSWTGGDYGYTF.

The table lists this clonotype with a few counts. The CDR3 loop is CSVEAGHLYEQYF. The CDR3 DNA follows: TGCAGCGTTGAGGCAGGCCACCTCTACGAGCAGTACTTC. The chain recombines TRBV29-1 with TRBJ2-7; D remains ambiguous. The germline gives CDR1 SQVTM, CDR2 ANQGSEA. V lost 3 bases and J 3 bases, leaving 12 bases between the germline ends. This CDR3 has 13 amino acids.

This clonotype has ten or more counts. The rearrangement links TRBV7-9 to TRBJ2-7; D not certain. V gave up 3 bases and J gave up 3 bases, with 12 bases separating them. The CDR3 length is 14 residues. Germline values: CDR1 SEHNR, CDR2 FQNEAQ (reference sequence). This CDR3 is CASSFKNKRYEQYF. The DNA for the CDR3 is TGTGCCAGCAGCTTCAAAAACAAGCGCTACGAGCAGTACTTC.

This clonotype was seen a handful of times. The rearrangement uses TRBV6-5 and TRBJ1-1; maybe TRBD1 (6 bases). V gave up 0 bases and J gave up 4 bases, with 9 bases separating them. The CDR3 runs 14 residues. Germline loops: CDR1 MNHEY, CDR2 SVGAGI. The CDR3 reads CASSYSGGLTEAFF. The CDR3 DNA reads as TGTGCCAGCAGTTACTCAGGGGGTCTCACTGAAGCTTTCTTT.

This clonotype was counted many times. Here the CDR3 DNA reads TGCAGTGCTAGAGAGGGCAGCCCTAACTATGGCTACACCTTC. This sequence encodes CSAREGSPNYGYTF. V gene TRBV20-1 combines with J gene TRBJ1-2; D is uncertain. CDR3 length: 14 amino acids. V was trimmed by 0 bases and J by 0 bases, leaving 8 bases between them. Germline loops: CDR1 DFQATT, CDR2 SNEGSKA (reference sequence).

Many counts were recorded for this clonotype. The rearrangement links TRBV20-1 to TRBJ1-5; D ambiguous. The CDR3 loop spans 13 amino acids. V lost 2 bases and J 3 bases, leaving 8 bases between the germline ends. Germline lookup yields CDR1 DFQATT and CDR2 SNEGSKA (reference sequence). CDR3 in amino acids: CSARRTDNQPQHF. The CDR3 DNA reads TGCAGTGCTAGACGCACCGACAATCAGCCCCAGCATTTT.